The 30 T cell receptor beta chains below all came from one sample that was sequenced in a study of memory CD8 T cells in hepatitis C reinfection. TCRdb's copy holds only in-frame clones and misses some; the assay was immunoSEQ multiplex PCR. The data contain tens of thousands of clones, around 92% of them seen just once; the ten biggest clones take up around 1%. Time point meaning: pre-reinfection, 55 to 20 weeks before reinfection detection. The sorted cells went straight to TCR sequencing with no prior in vitro expansion. Sequenced sample: naive CD8+ T cells sorted from blood. The receptors come from a man between 18 and 35 years old with hepatitis C virus infection.

This chain joins TRBV4-2 and TRBJ2-3; D is perhaps TRBD2 (6 bases). The CDR3 loop spans 15 amino acids. Looked up from germline, CDR1 is LGHNA and CDR2 is YNFKEQ. Deletions cut 3 bases from V and 2 bases from J, with 12 bases between. In DNA, the CDR3 is TGTGCCAGCAGCCACTTTAGCGGTTACACAGATACGCAGTATTTT. Residues: CASSHFSGYTDTQYF.

This clone was seen once. At one end, the junction sequence differs from germline, possibly due to a read error. The chain combines TRBV27 with TRBJ1-2; a weak D match, TRBD1 (5 bases). The V gene's germline CDR1 is MNHEY and CDR2 SMNVEV (reference sequence). The CDR3 runs to 15 residues. CDR3 in DNA: TGTGCCAGCAGTCCCGGGGGGGACTTGAGCTATAGCTACACCTTC. It specifies CASSPGGDLSYSYTF.

The rearrangement joins TRBV9 to TRBJ2-7; possible D gene TRBD2, 5 bases. The CDR3 has 14 amino acids. V was trimmed by 1 base and J by 5 bases, leaving 13 bases between them. Germline CDR1 is SGDLS and CDR2 is YYNGEE. Here the CDR3 reads CASSVFAGGDEQYF. The CDR3 bases are TGTGCCAGCAGCGTATTTGCCGGAGGAGACGAGCAGTACTTC.

The V gene is TRBV7-3, the J gene TRBJ2-1, with 9 nucleotides matching TRBD2. Germline lookup yields CDR1 SGHTA and CDR2 FQGTGA. The CDR3 loop spans 15 amino acids. Unmatched junction bases numbered 2, after V lost 1 base and J lost 4 bases. The CDR3 nucleotides are TGTGCCAGCAGCTTAATTGCGGGAGGGTACAATGAGCAGTTCTTC. It encodes CASSLIAGGYNEQFF.

This clone has a handful of counts. The chain is built from TRBV6-5 and TRBJ2-5; D gene ambiguous. The germline V and J ends were trimmed by 2 bases and 5 bases, with 6 bases remaining between them. The germline CDR1 and CDR2 sequences are MNHEY and SVGAGI. The CDR3 length is 12 residues. CDR3 coding DNA: TGTGCCAGCAGTTACCCCTCGGAGACCCAGTACTTC. Translating gives CASSYPSETQYF.

V usage is TRBV4-3 and J usage is TRBJ1-1, with a tentative D call TRBD1 (5 bases). The CDR3 loop spans 14 amino acids. Germline CDR1 reads LGHNA; CDR2 reads YSLEER. Trimming removed 4 bases at V and 0 bases at J, with 9 bases between. In DNA, the CDR3 is TGCGCCAGCAGCCGCCAGGGCTTGAACACTGAAGCTTTCTTT. Translating it yields CASSRQGLNTEAFF.

The rearrangement joins TRBV6-6 to TRBJ2-7; TRBD1 matches at 10 bases. The CDR3 has 15 residues. V lost 4 bases and J lost 4; bases outside the gene matches: 7. Germline values: CDR1 MNHNY, CDR2 SVGAGI (reference sequence). CDR3 residues: CASSFTGTGAYEQYV. The CDR3 bases are TGTGCCAGCAGTTTCACCGGGACAGGGGCTTACGAGCAGTACGTC.

A note on this clone: Germline is not matched at one junction end, which may reflect a read error. This sequence joins TRBV7-7 and TRBJ2-3, with D unclear. This CDR3 comprises 13 residues. CDR1 SSHAT and CDR2 FNYEAQ come from the germline V gene (reference sequence). Written as DNA, the CDR3 is TGTGCTAGCAGCTTAGTTCCAACAGATACGCAGTATTTT. Translation gives CASSLVPTDTQYF. The variable domain in full, completed from reference TRBV7-7 and TRBJ2-3, reads GAGVSQSPRYKVTKRGQDVTLRCDPISSHATLYWYQQALGQGPEFLTYFNYEAQPDKSGLPSDRFSAERPEGSISTLTIQRTEQRDSAMYRCASSLVPTDTQYFGPGTRLTVL.

CDR3 bases: TGTGCCAGCCCCGGGACTACCAGAAATGAGCAGTTCTTC. This translates into CASPGTTRNEQFF. The rearrangement uses TRBV25-1 and TRBJ2-1, with 7 bases that match TRBD2. Germline V gene data show CDR1 as MGHDK and CDR2 as SYGVNS. V was pared by 8 bases and J by 7 bases, with 8 bases of the junction left unmatched. There are 13 residues in the CDR3.

This chain links TRBV29-1 with TRBJ2-1; 12 bases fit TRBD2. With V trimmed by 3 bases and J by 8 bases, 5 bases remained unmatched. The CDR3 sequence is 14 residues long. The germline V gene has CDR1 SQVTM and CDR2 ANQGSEA. CDR3 residues: CSVDGLAGGDEQFF. The DNA for the CDR3 is TGCAGCGTTGATGGCCTAGCGGGAGGGGATGAGCAGTTCTTC.

This chain links TRBV7-9 with TRBJ2-6, with 7 bases matching TRBD1. J was trimmed by 0 bases and V by 6 bases; bases with no gene match: 14. The germline V gene encodes CDR1 SEHNR and CDR2 FQNEAQ (reference sequence). The CDR3 is made up of 19 amino acids. CDR3 sequence: CASRSPERTGNSGANVLTF. The CDR3 coding sequence is TGTGCCAGCAGATCCCCGGAGAGGACAGGCAACTCTGGGGCCAACGTCCTGACTTTC.

This chain links TRBV19 with TRBJ1-3; D unresolved. This CDR3 region has 15 residues. Germline lookup yields CDR1 LNHDA and CDR2 SQIVND (reference sequence). Between the trimmed V and J ends, which lost 1 base and 0 bases, there was a span of 7 bases. CDR3 in amino acids: CASSIGHLSGNTIYF. In nucleotides, the CDR3 is TGTGCCAGTAGTATAGGACACCTCTCTGGAAACACCATATATTTT.

This clone was picked up one time. The V and J genes are TRBV19 and TRBJ1-1; possibly TRBD1 for D (6 bases). Germline V gene lookup returns CDR1 LNHDA and CDR2 SQIVND (reference sequence). The CDR3 has 15 residues. V was clipped by 10 bases and J by 3 bases, with 21 bases between them. CDR3 sequence reads: CATTPSGRGDTEAFF. Written as DNA, the CDR3 is TGTGCCACCACCCCATCGGGCAGGGGAGACACTGAAGCTTTCTTT. The entire variable domain, with the rest obtained from reference TRBV19 and TRBJ1-1, is as follows: DGGITQSPKYLFRKEGQNVTLSCEQNLNHDAMYWYRQDPGQGLRLIYYSQIVNDFQKGDIAEGYSVSREKKESFPLTVTSAQKNPTAFYLCATTPSGRGDTEAFFGQGTRLTVV.

The chain joins TRBV27 to TRBJ2-1; possibly TRBD2 for D (6 bases). Germline CDR1 is MNHEY and CDR2 is SMNVEV (reference sequence). The V end lost 4 bases, the J end lost 3 bases, and 13 bases lay between the germline ends. This CDR3 is 15 amino acids long. The CDR3 sequence is CASSSLGRYYNEQFF. CDR3 DNA sequence: TGTGCCAGCAGTTCCCTGGGGAGGTACTACAATGAGCAGTTCTTC.

This chain uses TRBV27 with TRBJ2-2; 7 positions match TRBD2. CDR1 MNHEY and CDR2 SMNVEV come from the germline V gene (reference sequence). V lost 2 bases, J lost 7 bases, and 1 base stayed unmatched. The CDR3 is 13 residues long. CDR3 region: CASSLAGVGELFF. DNA for the CDR3: TGTGCCAGCAGTTTAGCGGGGGTCGGGGAGCTGTTTTTT.

The CDR3 here is CASSYHQRTYQETQYF. The CDR3 nucleotides are TGTGCCAGCAGTTACCACCAGCGAACGTACCAAGAGACCCAGTACTTC. The J gene is TRBJ2-5, the V gene TRBV6-5; D gene unclear. The CDR3 sequence is 16 residues long. The germline gives CDR1 MNHEY, CDR2 SVGAGI. The ends were cut back, 2 bases at V and 0 bases at J, with 13 bases in the middle.

The chain employs TRBV21-1 and TRBJ2-7; the table assigns TRBD1, which was not confirmed against the DNA. TRBV21-1 is noted as a pseudogene. The CDR3 length is 18 residues. The CDR3: CASSLKGGGHLSSYEQYV. The CDR3 DNA is TGTGCCAGCAGCCTCAAAGGGGGTGGCCACCTGAGCTCCTACGAGCAGTACGTC.

The chain has TRBV27 and TRBJ2-5; 7 nucleotides align to TRBD2. CDR3 length: 15 residues. Unmatched junction bases numbered 8, after V lost 2 bases and J lost 5 bases. Germline V gives CDR1 MNHEY, CDR2 SMNVEV (reference sequence). The CDR3 coding sequence is TGTGCCAGCAGTTTAGCCGGGGGGATTATGGAGACCCAGTACTTC. As protein: CASSLAGGIMETQYF.

This chain links TRBV6-1 with TRBJ2-7; TRBD2 matches 7 bases. The CDR3 consists of 14 residues. The trim removed 6 bases at V and 3 bases at J, leaving 8 bases unmatched. CDR1 is MNHNS and CDR2 is SASEGT in the germline V gene. In DNA, the CDR3 is TGTGCCAGCAGATCTTCGGGAGGCCACTACGAGCAGTACGTC. This translates into CASRSSGGHYEQYV.

The chain links TRBV11-2 to TRBJ2-5; 15 bases match TRBD2. Germline V CDR1 and CDR2: SGHAT, FQNNGV. The junction had 5 bases not matched to a gene; V was cut back by 1 base and J by 5 bases. CDR3 length equals 17 residues. Written as DNA, the CDR3 is TGTGCCAGCAGCTTAGCCCGAGGGACTAGCGGGGGGGAGACCCAGTACTTC. It codes for CASSLARGTSGGETQYF.

The chain carries TRBV4-3 and TRBJ1-2, with TRBD1 matching over 8 bases. V gave up 1 base and J gave up 4 bases; unmatched junction bases: 8. The CDR3 is 16 amino acids. Looked up from germline, CDR1 is LGHNA and CDR2 is YSLEER. CDR3 in amino acids: CASSQAGQGLAYGYTF. CDR3 coding DNA: TGCGCCAGCAGCCAAGCCGGACAGGGACTGGCCTATGGCTACACCTTC.

This sequence joins TRBV27 and TRBJ1-1, with D possibly being TRBD1 (6 bases). Per the germline V gene, CDR1 is MNHEY and CDR2 is SMNVEV (reference sequence). This CDR3 spans 15 amino acids. The V and J ends lost 4 bases and 0 bases respectively, with 12 bases between them. CDR3 in DNA: TGTGCCAGCAGTTCAAACTGGGACATGAACACTGAAGCTTTCTTT. This translates into CASSSNWDMNTEAFF.

In DNA, the CDR3 is TGTGCCAGCAGTTACGGGTCAGGGGTTAGCCTGAACGAGCAGTACGTC. Translated, it gives CASSYGSGVSLNEQYV. V and J are TRBV6-6 and TRBJ2-7, with D possibly TRBD1 on 6 matching bases. The V end was cut by 2 bases, the J end by 5 bases, with 19 bases between. This CDR3 contains 16 residues. Per the germline V gene, CDR1 is MNHNY and CDR2 is SVGAGI (reference sequence).

V gene TRBV9 combines with J gene TRBJ2-3, with TRBD1 identical over 9 bases. V lost 3 bases, J lost 4 bases, and 9 bases stayed unmatched. The germline V gene has CDR1 SGDLS and CDR2 YYNGEE. This CDR3 spans 16 amino acids. CDR3 residues: CASSGWGQGSPDTQYF. The DNA of the CDR3 is TGTGCCAGCAGCGGATGGGGACAGGGTTCTCCAGATACGCAGTATTTT.

This rearrangement joins TRBV7-8 to TRBJ2-1; D gene ambiguous. The length of the CDR3 is 13 residues. Germline assignment: CDR1 SGHVS and CDR2 FQNEAQ. V was pared by 5 bases and J by 10 bases, with 15 bases between. CDR3 in amino acids: CASSPSSSHEQFF. CDR3 sequence (DNA): TGTGCCAGCAGCCCCTCCTCTAGTCACGAGCAGTTCTTC.

In its sample, this clone was seen a few times. The gene calls are TRBV6-5 and TRBJ1-5; D possibly corresponds to TRBD1 (6 bases). The CDR3 has 12 residues. Germline CDR1 and CDR2: MNHEY and SVGAGI. V lost 5 bases, J lost 7 bases, and 9 bases lay in between. The CDR3 spells CASSTGGQPQHF. CDR3 DNA sequence: TGTGCCAGCAGTACGGGGGGCCAGCCCCAGCATTTT.

The sample holds one count of this clone. The rearrangement uses TRBV4-1 and TRBJ2-1, with a possible D match to TRBD2 (6 bases). The CDR3 length is 12 residues. In germline, CDR1 is MGHRA, CDR2 YSYEKL. The germline V and J ends were trimmed by 4 bases and 10 bases, with 11 bases remaining between them. In nucleotides, the CDR3 is TGCGCCAGCAGCCCGCTGGGGGGAGAGCAGTTCTTC. Translation: CASSPLGGEQFF.

The chain employs TRBV6-5 and TRBJ2-7; 7 bases agree with TRBD1. Germline V gene data show CDR1 as MNHEY and CDR2 as SVGAGI. The CDR3 extends over 14 amino acids. V gave up 0 bases and J gave up 6 bases; unmatched junction bases: 5. The CDR3 sequence: CASSYSTQGSEQYV. CDR3 bases: TGTGCCAGCAGTTACTCGACACAGGGGTCCGAGCAGTACGTC.

V and J are TRBV28 and TRBJ2-3; TRBD1 is a possible D gene (5 bases). V was trimmed by 7 bases and J by 3 bases, leaving 20 bases between them. The CDR3 has 16 amino acids. Germline CDR1 reads MDHEN; CDR2 reads SYDVKM. The CDR3 DNA follows: TGTGCCAGCAAGATTCCAAACAGGTGGGAAACAGATACGCAGTATTTT. Translation gives CASKIPNRWETDTQYF.

This chain connects TRBV7-6 to TRBJ2-2; 13 nucleotides match TRBD2. V was pared by 3 bases and J by 0 bases, with 4 bases of the junction left unmatched. Germline values: CDR1 SGHVS, CDR2 FNYEAQ. The CDR3 is made up of 18 amino acids. CDR3 residues: CASSLTSGGSTNTGELFF. The CDR3 DNA follows: TGTGCCAGCAGCTTGACTAGCGGGGGGTCCACGAACACCGGGGAGCTGTTTTTT.